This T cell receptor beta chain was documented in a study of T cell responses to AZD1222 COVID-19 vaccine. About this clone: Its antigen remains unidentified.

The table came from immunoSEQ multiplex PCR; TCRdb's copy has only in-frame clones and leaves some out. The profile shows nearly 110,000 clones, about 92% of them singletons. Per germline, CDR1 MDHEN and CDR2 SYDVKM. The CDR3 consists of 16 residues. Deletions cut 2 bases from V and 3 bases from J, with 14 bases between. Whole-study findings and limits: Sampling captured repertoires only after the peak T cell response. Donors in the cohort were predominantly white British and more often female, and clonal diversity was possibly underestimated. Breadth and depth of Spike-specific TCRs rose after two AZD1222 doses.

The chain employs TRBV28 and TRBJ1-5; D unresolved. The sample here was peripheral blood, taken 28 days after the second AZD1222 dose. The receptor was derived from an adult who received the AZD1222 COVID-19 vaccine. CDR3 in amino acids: CASSLVPDLHNQPQHF. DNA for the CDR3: TGTGCCAGCAGTTTAGTCCCCGATCTCCACAATCAGCCCCAGCATTTT.